This record concerns one TCR beta chain sequence. Its matching antigen is unknown. In germline, CDR1 is SGHDN, CDR2 FVKESK. V was trimmed by 4 bases and J by 5 bases, leaving 15 bases between them. The CDR3 runs 15 residues. A second 7 to 11 cycle PCR used barcoded and J-beta primers. A single record per CDR3 protein comes from TCRdb applying MiXCR to the 5' RACE reads. The sample lists fewer than 950,000 distinct CDR3 sequences; approximately 55% were seen once. These data come from a study of blood T cells in healthy people across ages. Study-level results: Unknown donor CMV status possibly confounded expanded clonotype changes. The recorded TCR beta diversity per million T cells decreased in a roughly linear manner with age.

Aged about 6 to 100, donors were systemically healthy Caucasians from Russia. Researchers collected ten milliliters of peripheral blood from every single donor. Sequences were obtained from blood. This chain uses TRBV14 with TRBJ2-1, with D unresolved. The clonotype comes from a man at least 80 years old in good health. CDR3 in DNA: TGTGCCAGCAGCCGTCAGCAATTAATCGACAATGAGCAGTTCTTC. As protein: CASSRQQLIDNEQFF.